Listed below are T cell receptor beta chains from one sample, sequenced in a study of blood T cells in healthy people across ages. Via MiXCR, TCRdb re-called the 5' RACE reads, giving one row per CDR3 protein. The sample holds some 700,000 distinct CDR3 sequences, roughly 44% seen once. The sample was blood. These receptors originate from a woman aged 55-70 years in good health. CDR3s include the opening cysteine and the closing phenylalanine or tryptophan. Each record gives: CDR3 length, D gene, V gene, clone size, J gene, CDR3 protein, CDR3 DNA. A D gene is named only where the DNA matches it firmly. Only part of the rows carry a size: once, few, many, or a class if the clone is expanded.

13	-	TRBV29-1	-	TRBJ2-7	CSVERGKGREQYF	TGCAGCGTGGAACGGGGAAAGGGACGCGAGCAGTACTTC
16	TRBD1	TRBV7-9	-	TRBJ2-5	CASSLDEAGGIQTQYF	TGTGCCAGCAGCTTAGATGAGGCAGGGGGCATCCAGACCCAGTACTTC
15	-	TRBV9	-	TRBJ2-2	CASSVTSALTGELFF	TGTGCCAGCAGCGTAACTTCAGCCCTCACCGGGGAGCTGTTTTTT
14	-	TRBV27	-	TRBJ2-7	CASSFSDGSYEQYF	TGTGCCAGCAGTTTTTCAGACGGATCCTACGAGCAGTACTTC
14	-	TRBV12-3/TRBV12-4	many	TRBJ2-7	CASSFQTDSYEQYF	TGTGCCAGCAGTTTCCAGACGGACTCCTACGAGCAGTACTTC
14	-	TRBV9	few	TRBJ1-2	CASSVQTGPYGYTF	TGTGCCAGCAGCGTCCAGACAGGACCCTATGGCTACACCTTC
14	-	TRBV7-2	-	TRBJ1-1	CASSFLQENTEAFF	TGTGCCAGCAGCTTTTTGCAAGAGAACACTGAAGCTTTCTTT
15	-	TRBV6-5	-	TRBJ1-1	CASSYSGDMNTEAFF	TGTGCCAGCAGTTACTCAGGGGACATGAACACTGAAGCTTTCTTT
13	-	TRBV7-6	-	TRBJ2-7	CASSRGSGGEQYF	TGTGCCAGCAGCCGAGGGTCGGGTGGCGAGCAGTACTTC
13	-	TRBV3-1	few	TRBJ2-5	CASSPGSSGTQYF	TGTGCCAGCAGCCCGGGTTCGTCCGGGACCCAGTACTTC
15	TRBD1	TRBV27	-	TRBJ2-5	CASSSPDRGQETQYF	TGTGCCAGCAGTTCCCCCGACAGGGGACAAGAGACCCAGTACTTC
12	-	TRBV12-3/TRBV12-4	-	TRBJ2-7	CATTSASYEQYF	TGTGCCACCACGTCGGCCTCCTACGAGCAGTACTTC
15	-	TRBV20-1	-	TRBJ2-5	CSAIPLTGGGETQYF	TGCAGTGCTATCCCATTGACAGGAGGGGGGGAGACCCAGTACTTC
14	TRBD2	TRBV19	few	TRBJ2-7	CASASGSETYEQYF	TGTGCCAGCGCAAGCGGGAGTGAAACCTACGAGCAGTACTTC
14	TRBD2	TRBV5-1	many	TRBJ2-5	CASSFSGVEETQYF	TGCGCCAGCAGCTTTAGCGGGGTCGAAGAGACCCAGTACTTC
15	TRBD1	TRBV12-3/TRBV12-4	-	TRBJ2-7	CASSRLGTGAYEQYF	TGTGCCAGCAGCAGATTAGGGACAGGCGCCTACGAGCAGTACTTC
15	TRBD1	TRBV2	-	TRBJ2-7	CASMRRRDRAYEQYF	TGTGCCAGCATGCGGAGGAGGGACAGGGCCTACGAGCAGTACTTC
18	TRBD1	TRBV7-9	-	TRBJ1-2	CASSETGTGGLTGYGYTF	TGTGCCAGCAGCGAAACCGGGACAGGGGGCTTGACGGGATATGGCTACACCTTC
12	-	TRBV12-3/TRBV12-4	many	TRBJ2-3	CASSRPGDTQYF	TGTGCCAGCAGCAGACCCGGGGATACGCAGTATTTT
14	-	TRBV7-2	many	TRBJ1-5	CASSFSAEIQPQHF	TGTGCCAGCAGCTTCTCGGCAGAAATTCAGCCCCAGCATTTT
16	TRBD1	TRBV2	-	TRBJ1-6	CATSGTGGPYNSPLHF	TGTGCCACCTCCGGGACAGGGGGGCCCTATAATTCACCCCTCCACTTT
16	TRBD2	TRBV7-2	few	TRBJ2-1	CASSLVPSGVYNEQFF	TGTGCCAGCAGCTTAGTTCCTAGCGGGGTTTACAATGAGCAGTTCTTC
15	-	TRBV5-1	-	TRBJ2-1	CASSSSTSSYNEQFF	TGCGCCAGCAGCTCGTCCACGAGCTCCTACAATGAGCAGTTCTTC
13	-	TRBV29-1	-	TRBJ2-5	CSVAPRLQETQYF	TGCAGCGTTGCACCTAGACTCCAAGAGACCCAGTACTTC
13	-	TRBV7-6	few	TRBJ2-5	CASSFSGVETQYF	TGTGCCAGCAGCTTTTCAGGGGTCGAGACCCAGTACTTC
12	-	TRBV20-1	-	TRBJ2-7	CSARLVGYEQYF	TGCAGTGCTAGACTAGTGGGGTACGAGCAGTACTTC
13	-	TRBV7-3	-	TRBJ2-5	CASSLSSYDEQYF	TGTGCCAGCAGCTTATCGAGCTACGATGAGCAGTACTTC
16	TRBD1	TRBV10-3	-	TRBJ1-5	CAISEGDSPGNQPQHF	TGTGCCATCAGTGAAGGGGACAGTCCCGGCAATCAGCCCCAGCATTTT
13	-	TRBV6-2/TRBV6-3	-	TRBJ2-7	CASRGEGFNEQYF	TGTGCCAGCAGGGGCGAGGGCTTCAATGAGCAGTACTTC
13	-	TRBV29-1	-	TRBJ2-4	CSSWSEAKNIQYF	TGCAGCTCGTGGTCCGAAGCCAAAAACATTCAGTACTTC
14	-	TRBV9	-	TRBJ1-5	CASSVGDANQPQHF	TGTGCCAGCAGCGTTGGAGACGCCAATCAGCCCCAGCATTTT
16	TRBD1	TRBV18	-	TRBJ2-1	CASSPTGTANYNEQFF	TGTGCCAGCTCACCAACCGGGACAGCAAATTACAATGAGCAGTTCTTC
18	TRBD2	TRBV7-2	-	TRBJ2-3	CASSLVGTSGSKADTQYF	TGTGCCAGCAGCTTAGTGGGGACTAGCGGGAGCAAGGCAGATACGCAGTATTTT
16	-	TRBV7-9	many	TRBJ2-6	CASSTPRTSGANVLTF	TGTGCCAGCAGCACCCCGAGGACCTCTGGGGCCAACGTCCTGACTTTC
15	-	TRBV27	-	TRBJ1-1	CASSPPGYADTEAFF	TGTGCCAGCAGTCCCCCGGGGTATGCGGACACTGAAGCTTTCTTT
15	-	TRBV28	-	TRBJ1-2	CASSTTRDGQDGYTF	TGTGCCAGCAGCACGACCCGGGACGGCCAAGATGGCTACACCTTC
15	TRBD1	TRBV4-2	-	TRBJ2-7	CASSPKGTGVYEQYF	TGTGCCAGCAGCCCCAAGGGGACAGGGGTCTACGAGCAGTACTTC
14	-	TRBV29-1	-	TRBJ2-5	CSVEDLRLEETQYF	TGCAGCGTTGAAGATCTTCGACTAGAAGAGACCCAGTACTTC
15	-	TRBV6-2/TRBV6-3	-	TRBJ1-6	CASSYMGQYNSPLHF	TGTGCCAGCAGTTACATGGGCCAATATAATTCACCCCTCCACTTT
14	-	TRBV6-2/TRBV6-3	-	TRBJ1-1	CASSTVGVNTEAFF	TGTGCCAGCAGTACGGTAGGGGTGAACACTGAAGCTTTCTTT
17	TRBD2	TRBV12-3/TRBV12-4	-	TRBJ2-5	CASSLILAGGVPETQYF	TGTGCCAGCAGTTTAATACTAGCGGGGGGGGTTCCAGAGACCCAGTACTTC
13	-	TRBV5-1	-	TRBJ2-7	CASRLGEAYEQYF	TGCGCCAGCAGGCTTGGGGAAGCCTACGAGCAGTACTTC
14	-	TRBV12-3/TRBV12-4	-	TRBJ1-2	CASSLAWNNYGYTF	TGTGCCAGCAGTTTGGCCTGGAATAACTATGGCTACACCTTC
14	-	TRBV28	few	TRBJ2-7	CASILGRDLYEQYF	TGTGCCAGCATCTTGGGCAGGGACCTGTACGAGCAGTACTTC
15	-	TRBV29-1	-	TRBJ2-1	CSVEGWSRGYNEQFF	TGCAGCGTCGAGGGGTGGAGTAGGGGCTACAATGAGCAGTTCTTC
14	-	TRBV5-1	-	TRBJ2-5	CASSAGGDRETQYF	TGCGCCAGCAGCGCCGGAGGGGACCGAGAGACCCAGTACTTC
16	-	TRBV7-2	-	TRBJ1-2	CASSLESGRPGYGYTF	TGTGCCAGCAGCTTAGAGTCTGGGAGACCGGGCTATGGCTACACCTTC
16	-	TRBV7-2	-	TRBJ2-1	CASSLAFANSYNEQFF	TGTGCCAGCAGCTTAGCTTTTGCGAACTCCTACAATGAGCAGTTCTTC
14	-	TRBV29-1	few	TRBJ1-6	CSVRAGDPHSPLHF	TGCAGCGTCCGAGCGGGGGATCCGCATTCACCCCTCCACTTT
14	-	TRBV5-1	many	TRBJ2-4	CASSPAQGVNIQYF	TGCGCCAGCAGCCCGGCTCAAGGGGTCAACATTCAGTACTTC
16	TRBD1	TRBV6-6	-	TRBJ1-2	CASSSTGTAKGYGYTF	TGTGCCAGCAGTTCTACCGGGACAGCCAAGGGCTATGGCTACACCTTC
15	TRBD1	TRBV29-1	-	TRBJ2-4	CSATNRGVDKNIQYF	TGCAGCGCTACGAACAGGGGTGTGGACAAAAACATTCAGTACTTC
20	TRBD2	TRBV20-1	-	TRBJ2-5	CSARDPLGPLLAANQEAQYF	TGCAGTGCTAGAGATCCCCTGGGGCCCCTACTAGCGGCGAACCAAGAGGCCCAGTACTTC
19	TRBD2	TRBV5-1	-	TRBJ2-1	CASSLARLTSGAGADEQFF	TGCGCCAGCAGCTTGGCTCGTCTGACTAGCGGGGCCGGCGCCGATGAGCAGTTCTTC